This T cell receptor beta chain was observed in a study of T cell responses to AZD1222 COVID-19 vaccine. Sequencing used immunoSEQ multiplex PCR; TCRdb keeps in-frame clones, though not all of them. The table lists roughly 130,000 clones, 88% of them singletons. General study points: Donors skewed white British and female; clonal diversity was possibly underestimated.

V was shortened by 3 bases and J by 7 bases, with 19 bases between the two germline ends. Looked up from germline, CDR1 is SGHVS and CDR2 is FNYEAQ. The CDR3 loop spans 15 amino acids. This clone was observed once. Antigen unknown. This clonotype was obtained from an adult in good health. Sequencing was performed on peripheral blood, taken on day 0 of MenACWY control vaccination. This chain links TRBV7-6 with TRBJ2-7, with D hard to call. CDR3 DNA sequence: TGTGCCAGCAGCTTCGTTCCCATGGGTTCGGGTGAGCAGTACTTC. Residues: CASSFVPMGSGEQYF.